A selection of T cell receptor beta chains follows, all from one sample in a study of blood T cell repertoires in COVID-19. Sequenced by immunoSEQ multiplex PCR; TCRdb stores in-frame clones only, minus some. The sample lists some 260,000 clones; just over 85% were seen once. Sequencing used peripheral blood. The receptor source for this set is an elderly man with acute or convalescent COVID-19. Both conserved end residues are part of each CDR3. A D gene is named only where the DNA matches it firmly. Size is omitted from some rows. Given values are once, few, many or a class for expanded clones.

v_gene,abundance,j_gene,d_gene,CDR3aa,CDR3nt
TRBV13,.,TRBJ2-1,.,CASSPRRQSNEQFF,TGTGCCAGCAGCCCGCGTCGACAGTCCAATGAGCAGTTCTTC
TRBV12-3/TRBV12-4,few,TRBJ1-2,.,CASSLRGYGYTF,TGTGCCAGCAGTTTACGGGGGTATGGCTACACCTTC
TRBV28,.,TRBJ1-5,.,CASSLSPGQSNQPQHF,TGTGCCAGCAGTTTAAGTCCAGGGCAGAGCAATCAGCCCCAGCATTTT
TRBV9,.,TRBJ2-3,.,CASGVGLVSDTQYF,TGTGCCAGCGGGGTGGGACTGGTTTCAGATACGCAGTATTTT
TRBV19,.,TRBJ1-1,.,CASKERGQLVGAFF,TGTGCCAGTAAGGAGCGGGGGCAATTGGTTGGGGCTTTCTTT
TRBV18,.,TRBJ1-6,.,CASSPPNSFPTYNSPLHF,TGTGCCAGCTCACCACCGAACAGCTTTCCTACCTATAATTCACCCCTCCACTTT
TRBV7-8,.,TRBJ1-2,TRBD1,CASSSGQNYGYTF,TGTGCCAGCAGCTCGGGACAGAACTATGGCTACACCTTC
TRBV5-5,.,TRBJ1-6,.,CASSWTVLNSPLHF,TGTGCCAGCAGCTGGACAGTCCTGAATTCACCCCTCCACTTT
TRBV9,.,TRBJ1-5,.,CASRAGGNSNQPQHF,TGTGCCAGCAGAGCGGGGGGGAATAGCAATCAGCCCCAGCATTTT
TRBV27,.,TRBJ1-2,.,CASSLSWGPNYGYTF,TGTGCCAGCAGTTTATCGTGGGGGCCTAACTATGGCTACACCTTC
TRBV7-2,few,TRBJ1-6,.,CASSGQGGGNSPLHF,TGTGCCAGCAGCGGTCAGGGAGGGGGAAATTCACCCCTCCACTTT
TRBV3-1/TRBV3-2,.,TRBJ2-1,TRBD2,CASSQAPALAGSNEQFF,TGTGCCAGCAGCCAAGCTCCCGCACTAGCGGGGAGCAATGAGCAGTTCTTC
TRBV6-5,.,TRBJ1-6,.,CASSPDSFNSPLHF,TGTGCCAGCAGCCCGGACAGTTTTAATTCACCCCTCCACTTT
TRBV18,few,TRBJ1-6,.,CASSQFDGGSSPLHF,TGTGCCAGCTCACAATTTGACGGCGGATCTTCACCCCTCCACTTT
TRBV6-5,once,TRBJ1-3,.,CATRFSRGGNTIYF,TGTGCCACCCGCTTCTCCCGAGGTGGAAACACCATATATTTT
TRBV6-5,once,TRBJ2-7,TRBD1,CASRDRVYEQYF,TGTGCCAGCAGGGACAGGGTTTACGAGCAGTACTTC
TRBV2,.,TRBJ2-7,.,CASGWSGSYEQYF,TGTGCCAGCGGCTGGAGCGGTTCCTACGAGCAGTACTTC
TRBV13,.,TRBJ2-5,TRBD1,CASSLGPGQQETQYF,TGTGCCAGCAGCTTGGGCCCGGGACAGCAAGAGACCCAGTACTTC
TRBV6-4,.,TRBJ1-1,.,CASSYREGTEAFF,TGTGCCAGCAGCTACAGGGAGGGCACTGAAGCTTTCTTT
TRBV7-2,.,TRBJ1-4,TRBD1,CASSRDSQEKLFF,TGTGCCAGCAGTCGGGACAGTCAGGAAAAACTGTTTTTT
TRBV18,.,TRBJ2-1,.,CASSPSWGGSEQFF,TGTGCCAGCTCACCCTCGTGGGGGGGCAGTGAGCAGTTCTTC
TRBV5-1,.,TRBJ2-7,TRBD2,CASSALAGGSYEQYF,TGCGCCAGCAGCGCACTAGCGGGGGGATCCTACGAGCAGTACTTC
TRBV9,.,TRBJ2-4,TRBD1,CASSVGAGTGSTIGAKNIQYF,TGTGCCAGCAGCGTAGGGGCAGGGACAGGGTCTACGATTGGAGCCAAAAACATTCAGTACTTC
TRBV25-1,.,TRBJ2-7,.,CASSLSGASTYEQYF,TGTGCCAGCAGTCTATCAGGGGCCTCCACCTACGAGCAGTACTTC
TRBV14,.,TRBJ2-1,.,CASSQDLFLNEQFF,TGTGCCAGCAGCCAAGACTTATTTTTGAATGAGCAGTTCTTC
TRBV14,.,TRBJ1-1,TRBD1,CASSPTGQGATRNTEAFF,TGTGCCAGCAGCCCGACAGGACAGGGGGCGACTAGGAACACTGAAGCTTTCTTT
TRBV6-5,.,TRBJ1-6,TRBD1,CASSLHRDSEYF,TGTGCCAGCAGTTTACACCGGGACAGCGAATATTTT
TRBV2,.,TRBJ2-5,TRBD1,CASRTGGSQETQYF,TGTGCCAGTCGGACAGGGGGCTCCCAAGAGACCCAGTACTTC
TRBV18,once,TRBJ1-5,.,CASCRRAGEPQHF,TGTGCCAGCTGCCGCAGGGCCGGAGAGCCCCAGCATTTT
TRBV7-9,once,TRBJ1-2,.,CASSGPGVHGYTF,TGTGCCAGCAGCGGACCAGGGGTCCATGGCTACACCTTC
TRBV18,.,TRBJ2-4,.,CASSPPQQPQYF,TGTGCCAGCTCACCACCGCAACAGCCTCAGTACTTC
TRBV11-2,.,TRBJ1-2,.,CASSFQGYYGYTF,TGTGCCAGCAGCTTCCAGGGGTACTATGGCTACACCTTC
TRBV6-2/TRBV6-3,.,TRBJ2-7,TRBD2,CASSLAGGSYEQYF,TGTGCCAGCAGTTTGGCGGGAGGTTCCTACGAGCAGTACTTC
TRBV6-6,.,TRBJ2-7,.,CASTRSQGFSYEQYF,TGTGCCAGCACGCGCTCACAGGGTTTCTCCTACGAGCAGTACTTC
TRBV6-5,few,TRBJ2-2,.,CASAIDRPNTGELFF,TGTGCCAGCGCAATTGACAGGCCGAACACCGGGGAGCTGTTTTTT
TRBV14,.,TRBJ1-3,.,CASSQGFSSGNTIYF,TGTGCCAGCAGCCAAGGATTTAGCTCTGGAAACACCATATATTTT
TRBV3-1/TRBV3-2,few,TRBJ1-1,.,CASSQEGQTNTEAFF,TGTGCCAGCAGCCAAGAAGGACAGACGAACACTGAAGCTTTCTTT
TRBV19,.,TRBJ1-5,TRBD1,CASSTLTGASNQPQHF,TGTGCCAGTAGCACTCTGACAGGGGCTAGCAATCAGCCCCAGCATTTT
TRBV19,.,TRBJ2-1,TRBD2,CASTGLAGVGEQFF,TGTGCCAGTACCGGACTAGCGGGAGTAGGTGAGCAGTTCTTC
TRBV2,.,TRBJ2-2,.,CASSVFRGMNTGELFF,TGTGCCAGCAGTGTATTTAGGGGCATGAACACCGGGGAGCTGTTTTTT
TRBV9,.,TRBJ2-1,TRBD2,CASSVEPGGRNEQFF,TGTGCCAGCAGCGTAGAACCGGGAGGGCGCAATGAGCAGTTCTTC
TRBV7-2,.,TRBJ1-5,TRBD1,CASSFSGGNQPQHF,TGTGCCAGCAGTTTTTCAGGGGGTAATCAGCCCCAGCATTTT
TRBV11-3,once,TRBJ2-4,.,CASSSVFPDIQYF,TGTGCCAGCAGCTCAGTGTTTCCCGACATTCAGTACTTC
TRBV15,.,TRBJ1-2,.,CATSRDSYYGYTF,TGTGCCACCAGCAGAGATTCCTACTATGGCTACACCTTC
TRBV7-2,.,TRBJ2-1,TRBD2,CASSSWTSGGFGEQFF,TGTGCCAGCAGCTCTTGGACTAGCGGGGGCTTTGGAGAGCAGTTCTTC
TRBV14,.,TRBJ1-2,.,CASSPRTAYGYTF,TGTGCCAGCAGCCCCCGGACAGCCTATGGCTACACCTTC
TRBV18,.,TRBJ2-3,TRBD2,CASSEGLDTDTQYF,TGTGCCAGCTCGGAGGGACTAGATACAGATACGCAGTATTTT
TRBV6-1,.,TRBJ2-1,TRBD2,CASSELAGGRDEQFF,TGTGCCAGCAGTGAATTAGCGGGAGGCCGCGATGAGCAGTTCTTC
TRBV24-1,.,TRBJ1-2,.,CATSDPPDRRSYGYTF,TGTGCCACCAGTGATCCACCTGACAGGAGGAGCTATGGCTACACCTTC
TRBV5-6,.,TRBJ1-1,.,CASSLGRPTEAFF,TGTGCCAGCAGCTTGGGGCGGCCAACTGAAGCTTTCTTT
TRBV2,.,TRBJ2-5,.,CASSGLGTLQETQYF,TGTGCCAGCAGTGGGCTTGGGACACTACAAGAGACCCAGTACTTC
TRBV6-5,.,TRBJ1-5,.,CASSYSAGDQPQHF,TGTGCCAGCAGTTACTCGGCGGGGGACCAGCCCCAGCATTTT
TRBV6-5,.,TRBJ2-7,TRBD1,CASRPGQGNYEQYF,TGTGCCAGCAGACCCGGACAGGGGAACTACGAGCAGTACTTC
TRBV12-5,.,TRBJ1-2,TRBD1,CASGSGQGFYGYTF,TGTGCTAGTGGTTCGGGACAGGGGTTCTATGGCTACACCTTC